What follows describes a single T cell receptor beta chain. The sample originates from a study of cytomegalovirus exposure and HLA in healthy donors. About the research overall: The study's early data release held tens of millions of unique TCRs from HLA-typed donors. Out of 398 genotyped donors, 81% belonged to the Caucasian-associated ancestry cluster.

This CDR3 has 16 amino acids. V lost 6 bases, J lost 7 bases, and 9 bases stayed unmatched. The germline gives CDR1 SNHLY, CDR2 FYNNEI. The PCR had 60 Vbeta and 13 Jbeta primers. The authors' processing: Around 11 million of some 80 million unique TCR beta chains were shared, per a later count. The assay was immunoSEQ multiplex PCR, and TCRdb's table has in-frame clones only and misses some. V and J calls and clone size follow that table, whereas D and trimming were derived from the DNA. The repertoire holds 150,000 or so clones, with 75% to 85% as singletons. The chain recombines TRBV2 with TRBJ1-6, with TRBD1 matching over 10 bases. Sequenced material: PBMCs. This receptor was taken from a woman between 18 and 29 years old in good health and CMV-seropositive. For the CDR3, the DNA is TGTGCCAGCAGCTCCCTTCCGGGACAGGGGAATTCACCCCTCCACTTT. This sequence encodes CASSSLPGQGNSPLHF.